The present entry profiles one TCR beta chain with its context. This CDR3 is built from 15 residues. CDR1 SGHAT and CDR2 FQNNGV come from the germline V gene. V trimming: 5 bases; J trimming: 7 bases; junction bases outside the gene matches: 2. This sample was taken from a study of cytomegalovirus exposure and HLA in healthy donors. Study at large: Genotyping of some 400 donors showed that roughly 83% belonged to the Caucasian-associated ancestry cluster.

PCR employed 60 Vbeta and 13 Jbeta primers. TCRdb's copy holds only in-frame clones and misses some; the assay was immunoSEQ multiplex PCR. The data show fewer than 200,000 clones, around 77% seen once. The source of this sequence is a man aged 55 to 70 in good health and CMV-seronegative. Sequenced input: PBMCs. The V and J genes are TRBV11-2 and TRBJ2-1; 16 bases agree with TRBD2. The CDR3 loop is CASSPGLAGGNEQFF. The CDR3 DNA reads as TGTGCCAGCAGCCCGGGACTAGCGGGGGGGAATGAGCAGTTCTTC.